Reported below is one TCR beta chain. In the source study's methods: How many nucleated cells were present was estimated from reference gene primer amplification. Generated by immunoSEQ multiplex PCR, the TCRdb table keeps only in-frame clones and is missing some. That table gives V, J and clone size, and the DNA gave D and trimming. The sample includes more than 150,000 clones, 60% to 80% of them seen just once. The data were obtained in a study of blood T cell repertoires in COVID-19. About the research overall: Researchers got acute and convalescent COVID-19 samples from the United States, Italy and Spain. T cells, B-cell-depleted T cells, or PBMCs provided the cDNA or gDNA that served as material.

The germline CDR1 and CDR2 sequences are LNHDA and SQIVND (reference sequence). The CDR3 spans 15 residues. V lost 4 bases, J lost 4 bases, and 9 bases stayed unmatched. This TCR was recovered from a woman aged 70-85 years with acute or convalescent COVID-19. The sample consisted of peripheral blood. The chain employs TRBV19 and TRBJ1-1; 7 nucleotides line up with TRBD1. CDR3 sequence reads: CASSTPSAGGTEAFF. The DNA for the CDR3 is TGTGCCAGTAGTACCCCTTCGGCAGGGGGCACTGAAGCTTTCTTT.